The 12 T cell receptor beta chains reported below all come from one sample, sequenced in a study of CD8 T cells in Susac syndrome. Reverse transcription of about 0.5 to 1 ug RNA was carried out with random hexamers. From the immunoSEQ multiplex PCR reads, TCRdb called clonotypes with MiXCR, one entry per CDR3 protein. The sample shows 110,000 or so distinct CDR3 sequences, 85% to 95% of them seen only once. Sequencing was performed on CD8+ T cells from PBMCs. These receptor sequences come from a human donor in good health.

V gene TRBV29-1 combines with J gene TRBJ1-2; perhaps TRBD1 as D (6 bases). The germline V gene has CDR1 SQVTM and CDR2 ANQGSEA. V was pared by 4 bases and J by 6 bases, with 21 bases between. This CDR3 contains 15 residues. The CDR3 here is CSVAPPGTTGDGYTF. The DNA of the CDR3 is TGCAGCGTTGCTCCTCCGGGGACAACTGGGGATGGCTACACCTTC.

The rearrangement joins TRBV6-2 or TRBV6-3 to TRBJ1-1, with D maybe TRBD1 (6 bases). Germline assignment: CDR1 MNHEY and CDR2 SVGEGT. The CDR3 is made up of 14 amino acids. V was cut by 6 bases and J by 7 bases, with 18 bases left in between. For the CDR3, the DNA is TGTGCCAGCAGCTCCCGGGGGCCGACATATGAAGCTTTCTTT. It encodes CASSSRGPTYEAFF.

This chain connects TRBV30 to TRBJ2-2; tentatively, D is TRBD1 (5 bases). The CDR3 is 15 amino acids. CDR1 and CDR2 from the germline V gene are GTSNPN and SVGIG (reference sequence). Trimming pared 0 bases from V and 5 bases from J, leaving 13 bases between. CDR3 in amino acids: CAWSVAQGGTGELFF. DNA of the CDR3: TGTGCCTGGAGTGTAGCCCAGGGTGGTACCGGGGAGCTGTTTTTT.

The J gene is TRBJ1-1, the V gene TRBV20-1; D gene ambiguous. Trimming left V 7 bases short and J 1 base short, with 13 bases between. CDR3 size: 13 residues. The germline V gene has CDR1 DFQATT and CDR2 SNEGSKA (reference sequence). The CDR3, as DNA: TGCAGTGGCCTCGTAAGGGCGAACACTGAAGCTTTCTTT. Translating gives CSGLVRANTEAFF.

This chain connects TRBV28 to TRBJ2-5; 7 nucleotides agree with TRBD1. The V gene's germline CDR1 is MDHEN and CDR2 SYDVKM. V shed 6 bases, J shed 1 base, and the junction held 8 bases outside the gene matches. This CDR3 spans 15 amino acids. The CDR3 nucleotides are TGTGCCAGCAGGTTAACAGGGGCCGGCCAAGAGACCCAGTACTTC. This gives the protein CASRLTGAGQETQYF.

This clonotype was seen a few times. The chain couples TRBV29-1 to TRBJ1-1, with 7 bases identical to TRBD1. CDR3 length: 13 residues. V was pared by 7 bases and J by 1 base, with 6 bases of the junction left unmatched. Germline V gene sequence: CDR1 SQVTM, CDR2 ANQGSEA. The CDR3 region is CSASDRSNTEAFF. The CDR3 DNA is TGCAGCGCGTCGGACAGGTCGAACACTGAAGCTTTCTTT.

This rearrangement joins TRBV6-6 to TRBJ2-1; 7 nucleotides match TRBD1. V was pared by 2 bases and J by 8 bases, with 6 bases of the junction left unmatched. This CDR3 comprises 14 residues. CDR1 and CDR2 (germline): MNHNY, SVGAGI (reference sequence). The CDR3 loop reads CASSYVTGVDEQFF. The CDR3 region has the DNA TGTGCCAGCAGTTACGTCACAGGGGTAGATGAGCAGTTCTTC.

The gene calls are TRBV19 and TRBJ1-1; TRBD1 aligns across 9 bases. CDR3 length: 13 residues. Trimming took 8 bases from V and 0 from J; bases not matched to a gene: 1. Per the germline V gene, CDR1 is LNHDA and CDR2 is SQIVND (reference sequence). The CDR3 nucleotides read TGTGCCAGTGGGGACAGGGTGAACACTGAAGCTTTCTTT. Amino acid sequence: CASGDRVNTEAFF.

The chain uses TRBV7-2 and TRBJ2-4; 9 bases line up with TRBD1. The J segment lost 3 bases and the V segment lost 5 bases, leaving 2 bases of the junction unmatched. The CDR3 covers 14 residues. Germline values: CDR1 SGHTA, CDR2 FQGNSA. CDR3 coding DNA: TGTGCCAGCAGCCGGACAGGGGACAAAAACATTCAGTACTTC. This gives the protein CASSRTGDKNIQYF. The full variable domain, in which reference TRBV7-2 and TRBJ2-4 provide the parts outside the CDR3, is GAGVSQSPSNKVTEKGKDVELRCDPISGHTALYWYRQSLGQGLEFLIYFQGNSAPDKSGLPSDRFSAERTGGSVSTLTIQRTQQEDSAVYLCASSRTGDKNIQYFGAGTRLSVL.

This chain connects TRBV19 to TRBJ2-7; 9 nucleotides line up with TRBD2. CDR1 is LNHDA and CDR2 is SQIVND in the germline V gene (reference sequence). After removal of 5 bases from V and 1 base from J, the junction contained 15 bases not matched to a gene. CDR3 length equals 18 residues. CDR3 protein: CASSLRLGSGGTSYEQYF. CDR3 nucleotide sequence: TGTGCCAGTAGTCTCCGGTTGGGTAGCGGGGGTACTTCCTACGAGCAGTACTTC.

This sequence joins TRBV12-3 or TRBV12-4 and TRBJ1-1, with D possibly matching TRBD1 (5 bases). V lost 6 bases and J lost 3, with 20 bases in between. The CDR3 runs 16 residues. For the CDR3, the DNA is TGTGCCAGCAGCCTTGATGTTGGGGGACCTGACACTGAAGCTTTCTTT. It translates to CASSLDVGGPDTEAFF.

The chain carries TRBV19 and TRBJ1-2; a weak D match, TRBD1 (5 bases). Germline V gene lookup returns CDR1 LNHDA and CDR2 SQIVND (reference sequence). The CDR3 contains 14 residues. Deletions cut 4 bases from V and 3 bases from J, with 12 bases between. This CDR3 is CASSTGHYDYGYTF. CDR3 nucleotide sequence: TGTGCCAGTAGTACGGGGCATTACGACTATGGCTACACCTTC.